The rows below give T cell receptor beta chains drawn from one sample of a study of T and B cells in COVID-19 patients. TCRdb recomputed calls from the multiplex PCR reads with MiXCR, one row per CDR3 protein. Here the sample spans some 10,000 distinct CDR3 sequences, 25% to 35% being singletons. Material for sequencing was blood. The receptors stem from a human donor who had recovered from COVID-19. CDR3s leave out the opening cysteine and the closing phenylalanine or tryptophan. Fields, in order: clone size, V gene, J gene, CDR3 protein. Rows may omit the clone size; those that give it use once, few, many or a size class.

.	TRBV9	TRBJ1-6	ASSDLDRRYSPLH
.	TRBV19	TRBJ2-7	ASKGTAYEQY
few	TRBV30	TRBJ1-5	AWSVQGNQPQH
few	TRBV6-1	TRBJ2-4	ASSEEGVTLAKNIQY
few	TRBV7-9	TRBJ1-1	ASSLEVNTEAF
few	TRBV19	TRBJ1-2	ASSIQGKPYGYT
.	TRBV10-3	TRBJ1-1	AIRPGFSSTEAF
.	TRBV20-1	TRBJ2-1	SARDFSGPAPGNEQF
few	TRBV6-1	TRBJ2-7	ASSEAAGGAYEQY
.	TRBV19	TRBJ2-5	ASSSGLAEETQY
few	TRBV6-4	TRBJ2-1	ASRALVGGSSYNEQF
many	TRBV24-1	TRBJ2-2	ATSGRAPGELF
.	TRBV6-1	TRBJ1-6	ASSPRDSDSPLH
few	TRBV7-2	TRBJ2-2	ASSLIGQGSGELF
.	TRBV28	TRBJ2-1	AVVGLAGAGEQF
many	TRBV12-3/TRBV12-4	TRBJ2-3	ASRKLIRTDTQY
many	TRBV27	TRBJ2-1	ASSRLSSGRGDEQF
.	TRBV12-3/TRBV12-4	TRBJ2-5	ASSFWTETQETQY
.	TRBV6-1	TRBJ2-1	ACESFNEQF
few	TRBV27	TRBJ2-1	ASSFTSVYNEQF
.	TRBV6-2/TRBV6-3	TRBJ1-5	ASRVRQGSQPQH
.	TRBV20-1	TRBJ1-6	SATLQTTNSPLH
.	TRBV12-3/TRBV12-4	TRBJ1-5	ASSLGQLQPQH
.	TRBV7-9	TRBJ1-4	ASSLVSGTENEKLF
once	TRBV27	TRBJ2-7	ATSDAVAFEQY
few	TRBV27	TRBJ1-1	ASSLAGMNTEAF
.	TRBV12-3/TRBV12-4	TRBJ1-6	ASSWAAYNSPLH
few	TRBV27	TRBJ1-2	ASSLTGRGVWGYT
few	TRBV11-3	TRBJ1-1	ASSSVRGDTEAF
many	TRBV19	TRBJ1-4	ASSDLQQGIDLATNEKLF
medium-sized	TRBV27	TRBJ2-1	AVRGIHEQF
few	TRBV11-3	TRBJ1-1	ASASRGDMNTEAF
.	TRBV7-2	TRBJ2-6	SSSATGANVLT
few	TRBV12-3/TRBV12-4	TRBJ2-2	ASSEAAAGVGELF
.	TRBV18	TRBJ2-5	ASSPLAGVKETQY
medium-sized	TRBV19	TRBJ2-7	ASSILVADEQY
once	TRBV11-3	TRBJ2-5	ASSADRVTETQY
.	TRBV27	TRBJ2-5	ASRGTGGVVETQY
medium-sized	TRBV5-4	TRBJ2-2	ASSLGDRSYTGELF
.	TRBV5-5	TRBJ2-5	ASSWGLAVYQETQY
few	TRBV6-6	TRBJ1-2	ASKIRGQPTYGYT
.	TRBV2	TRBJ1-2	ASKKDRTLLQNYGYT
few	TRBV15	TRBJ2-5	ATKRREGTQY
.	TRBV6-5	TRBJ2-3	ASTVRLAGGTDTQY
many	TRBV18	TRBJ2-2	ASSPFRDTGELF
medium-sized	TRBV27	TRBJ2-1	ASSLYNEQF
few	TRBV6-1	TRBJ2-1	ASSEGGVGEQF
medium-sized	TRBV29-1	TRBJ1-2	SVWGGPNYGYT
.	TRBV6-6	TRBJ2-7	ASMDRGREQY
medium-sized	TRBV5-5	TRBJ2-1	ASSLVSAGEQF
medium-sized	TRBV27	TRBJ1-6	ASTPRRTGTSPLH
.	TRBV12-3/TRBV12-4	TRBJ1-2	ASSKAGQSGYGYT
many	TRBV29-1	TRBJ1-1	SVAGTGGVRGTEAF